This entry is about one T cell receptor beta chain. This CDR3 comprises 16 residues. Germline V gene data show CDR1 as ENHRY and CDR2 as SYGVKD. Trimming removed 0 bases from V and 4 bases from J; junction bases left unmatched: 9. The data stem from a study of T cell changes during pregnancy in multiple sclerosis. Libraries were prepared by immunoSEQ multiplex PCR; TCRdb keeps only in-frame clonotypes and omits some of them. The table shows 15,000 to 17,000 clones, with roughly 83% occurring only once. Sequenced material: CD8+ T cells from peripheral blood mononuclear cells, taken after pregnancy. V and J are TRBV10-3 and TRBJ2-7, with 7 bases lining up with TRBD1. This sequence originates from a female donor in good health, enrolled as a control in a pregnancy study. The CDR3 here is CAISESGRQGEYEQYF. In nucleotides, the CDR3 is TGTGCCATCAGTGAGTCGGGGAGACAGGGCGAGTACGAGCAGTACTTC.